This TCR beta chain derives from a study of blood T cells in healthy people across ages. J was trimmed by 7 bases and V by 3 bases; bases with no gene match: 4. The CDR3 is 14 residues long. Germline CDR1 and CDR2: SGDLS and YYNGEE. The second PCR ran about 6 to 12 cycles with a sample-barcoded 5' primer and J-beta primers. A single record per CDR3 protein comes from TCRdb applying MiXCR to the 5' RACE reads. The data show some 560,000 distinct CDR3 sequences, about 27% seen once. These data were also filed under a second study, of T cells of mothers and their children.

The receptor's source is a boy under 10 years old in good health. J is TRBJ1-4 and V is TRBV9, with 9 bases fitting TRBD1. Material: blood. CDR3 in amino acids: CASSDGTGTEKLFF. CDR3 in DNA: TGTGCCAGCAGCGACGGGACAGGGACTGAAAAACTGTTTTTT.